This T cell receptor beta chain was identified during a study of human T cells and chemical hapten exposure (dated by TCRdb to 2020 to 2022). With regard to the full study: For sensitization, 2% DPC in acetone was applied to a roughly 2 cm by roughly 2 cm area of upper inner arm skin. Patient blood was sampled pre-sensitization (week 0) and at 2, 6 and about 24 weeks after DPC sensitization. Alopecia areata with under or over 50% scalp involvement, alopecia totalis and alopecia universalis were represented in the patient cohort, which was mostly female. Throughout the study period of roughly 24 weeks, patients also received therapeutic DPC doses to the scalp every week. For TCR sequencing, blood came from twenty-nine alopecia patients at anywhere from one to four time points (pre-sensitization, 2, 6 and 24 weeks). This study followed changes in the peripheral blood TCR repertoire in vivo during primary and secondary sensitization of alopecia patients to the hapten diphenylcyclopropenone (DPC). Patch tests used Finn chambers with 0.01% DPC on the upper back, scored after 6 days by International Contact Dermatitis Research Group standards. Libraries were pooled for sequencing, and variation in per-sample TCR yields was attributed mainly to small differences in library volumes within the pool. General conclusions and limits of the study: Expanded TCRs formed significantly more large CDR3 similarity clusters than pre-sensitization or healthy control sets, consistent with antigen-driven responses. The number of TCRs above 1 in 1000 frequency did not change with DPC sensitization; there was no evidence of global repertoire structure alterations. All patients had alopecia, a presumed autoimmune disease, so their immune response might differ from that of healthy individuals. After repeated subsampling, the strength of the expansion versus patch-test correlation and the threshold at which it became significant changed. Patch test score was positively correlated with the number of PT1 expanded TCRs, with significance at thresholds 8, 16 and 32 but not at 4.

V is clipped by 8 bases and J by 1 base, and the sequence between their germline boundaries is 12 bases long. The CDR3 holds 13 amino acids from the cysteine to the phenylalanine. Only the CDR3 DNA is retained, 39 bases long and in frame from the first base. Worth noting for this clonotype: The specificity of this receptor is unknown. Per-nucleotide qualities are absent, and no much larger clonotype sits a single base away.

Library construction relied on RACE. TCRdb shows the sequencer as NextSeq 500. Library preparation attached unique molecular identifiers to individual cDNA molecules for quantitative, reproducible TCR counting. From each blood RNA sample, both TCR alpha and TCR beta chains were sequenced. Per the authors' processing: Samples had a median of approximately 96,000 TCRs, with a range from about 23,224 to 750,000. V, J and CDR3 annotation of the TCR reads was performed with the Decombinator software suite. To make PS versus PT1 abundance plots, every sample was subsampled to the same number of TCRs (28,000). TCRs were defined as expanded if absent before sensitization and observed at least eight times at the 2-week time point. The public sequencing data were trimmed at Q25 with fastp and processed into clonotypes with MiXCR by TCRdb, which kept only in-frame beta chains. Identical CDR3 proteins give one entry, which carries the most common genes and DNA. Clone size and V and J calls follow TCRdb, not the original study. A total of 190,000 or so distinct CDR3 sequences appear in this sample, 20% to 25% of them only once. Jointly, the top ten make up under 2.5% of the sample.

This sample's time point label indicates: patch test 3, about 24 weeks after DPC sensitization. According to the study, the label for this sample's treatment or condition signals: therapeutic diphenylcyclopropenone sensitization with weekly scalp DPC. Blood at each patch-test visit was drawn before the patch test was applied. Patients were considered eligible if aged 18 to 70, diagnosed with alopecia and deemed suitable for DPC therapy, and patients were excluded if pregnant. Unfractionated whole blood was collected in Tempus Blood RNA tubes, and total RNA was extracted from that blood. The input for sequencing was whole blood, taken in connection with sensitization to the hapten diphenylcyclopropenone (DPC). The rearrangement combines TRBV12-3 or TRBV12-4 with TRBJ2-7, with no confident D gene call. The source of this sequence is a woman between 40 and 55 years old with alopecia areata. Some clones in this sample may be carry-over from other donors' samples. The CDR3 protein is CASSTDGSYEQYF. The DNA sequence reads TGTGCCAGCTCCACGGACGGTTCCTACGAGCAGTACTTC.